A single sample gave rise to the 8 T cell receptor beta chains below, sequenced in a study of CD8+CD57+ T cells in acquired aplastic anemia. It was genomic DNA that served as the template for profiling TCR beta VDJ and CDR3. TCRdb called the reads again in MiXCR, with one record for every CDR3 protein. The table lists approximately 99,000 distinct CDR3 sequences, approximately 49% of them singletons. The material sequenced was sorted CD4+, CD8+, or CD8+CD57+ T cells (not recorded which) from PBMCs. These receptors were taken from a human donor in good health, serving as a control.

This clonotype occurred many times. V gene TRBV11-2 combines with J gene TRBJ1-4, with 8 positions matching TRBD1. The V gene's germline CDR1 is SGHAT and CDR2 FQNNGV. This CDR3 spans 16 amino acids. V shed 3 bases and J 5 bases; nucleotides not matched to a gene: 8. CDR3 sequence reads: CASSFLSDRENEKLFF. In nucleotides, the CDR3 is TGTGCCAGCAGCTTTTTATCGGACAGGGAAAATGAAAAACTGTTTTTT. Complete variable domain (other parts from reference TRBV11-2 and TRBJ1-4): EAGVAQSPRYKIIEKRQSVAFWCNPISGHATLYWYQQILGQGPKLLIQFQNNGVVDDSQLPKDRFSAERLKGVDSTLKIQPAKLEDSAVYLCASSFLSDRENEKLFFGSGTQLSVL.

This chain connects TRBV15 to TRBJ1-1; a possible D gene is TRBD1 (6 bases). CDR1 is LNHNV and CDR2 is YYDKDF in the germline V gene (reference sequence). V lost 2 bases and J lost 14, with 15 bases in between. The CDR3 has 12 residues. CDR3 sequence: CATSRMLGGPFF. The CDR3 nucleotides read TGTGCCACCAGCAGAATGCTCGGGGGGCCCTTCTTT.

This clonotype was observed a few times. This sequence joins TRBV2 and TRBJ2-5, with D possibly TRBD2 on 5 matching bases. The V end was cut by 6 bases, the J end by 5 bases, with 10 bases between. CDR1 is SNHLY and CDR2 is FYNNEI in the germline V gene. The CDR3 is 12 residues long. This CDR3 reads CASSTRAETQYF. CDR3 DNA sequence: TGTGCCAGCAGCACTAGGGCGGAGACCCAGTACTTC.

As regards this clonotype: A junction end diverges from the germline sequence, so it may reflect a read error. The chain employs TRBV7-9 and TRBJ1-2; D remains ambiguous. This CDR3 has 11 residues. Germline loops: CDR1 SEHNR, CDR2 FQNEAQ (reference sequence). The CDR3 region has the DNA TGTGCCAGCAGCTTAGATGGTGGCTACGCCTTC. Protein sequence: CASSLDGGYAF.

The chain has TRBV2 and TRBJ2-7; D is uncertain. The CDR3 is 13 residues long. V was shortened by 5 bases and J by 5 bases, with 13 bases between the two germline ends. Looked up from germline, CDR1 is SNHLY and CDR2 is FYNNEI. Here the CDR3 reads CASSSSRVDEQYF. In nucleotides, the CDR3 is TGTGCCAGCAGTTCCTCCCGGGTTGACGAGCAGTACTTC.

V is TRBV5-1 and J is TRBJ1-1; 7 nucleotides align to TRBD1. Germline V gene data show CDR1 as SGHRS and CDR2 as YFSETQ. This CDR3 is built from 14 residues. V lost 2 bases to trimming and J lost 1 base; unmatched junction nucleotides: 2. CDR3 nucleotides: TGCGCCAGCAGCTTAGGGGGCTCGAACACTGAAGCTTTCTTT. Translated: CASSLGGSNTEAFF.

This clonotype was seen once. The conserved closing phenylalanine or tryptophan is absent in this CDR3, likely reflecting a read error. Because the CDR3's place on the DNA is in doubt, the DNA is left out and the CDR3 is given as listed by TCRdb. V gene TRBV7-9 combines with J gene TRBJ1-6; the table's D call of TRBD1 was not tested on the DNA. Germline-derived CDR1 and CDR2 are SEHNR and FQNEAQ (reference sequence). The CDR3 sequence runs 12 residues, both termini included. CDR3 amino acids: CASSLASTGEPP.

This clonotype occurred a few times. The chain carries TRBV19 and TRBJ1-5; D gene uncertain. The germline V gene encodes CDR1 LNHDA and CDR2 SQIVND (reference sequence). There are 12 residues in the CDR3. Deletions cut 5 bases from V and 5 bases from J, with 7 bases between. The DNA of the CDR3 is TGTGCCAGTAGTGATCCGGATCAGCCCCAGCATTTT. Translation gives CASSDPDQPQHF.